Presented here are 24 T cell receptor beta chains from one specimen sequenced in a study of regulatory T cells in long-lasting Graves disease. Time point indicated: persistent/refractory GD, antithyroid drugs over 5 years with positive TRAb. PBMC RNA was the source of the TCR library. Through Arm-PCR of CDR3 regions and iRepertoire HTBI primers, TCR beta libraries were built. One entry per CDR3 protein results from TCRdb running MiXCR on the multiplex PCR reads. The profile covers 310,000 or so distinct CDR3 sequences, with 20% to 25% appearing a single time and roughly three fifths taken by the ten largest. The input for sequencing was peripheral blood mononuclear cells (PBMCs), taken when the disease was refractory, from a patient treated with antithyroid drugs. The origin of the receptors is a female donor with Graves disease.

This clonotype has at least ten counts. V usage is TRBV12-3 or TRBV12-4 and J usage is TRBJ1-1; 9 positions match TRBD1. The CDR3 contains 17 residues. Losses at the gene ends were 5 bases for V and 1 base for J; bases not matched to a gene: 11. The CDR3 DNA reads as TGTGCCAGCAGTCTCCGGGACAGGGTGGGGCGGAACACTGAAGCTTTCTTT. This gives the protein CASSLRDRVGRNTEAFF.

This clonotype was recorded a few times. The chain has TRBV5-1 and TRBJ2-2, with 8 bases aligning to TRBD2. V shed 3 bases, J shed 0 bases, and the junction held 7 bases outside the gene matches. The CDR3 spans 17 residues. Germline CDR1 and CDR2: SGHRS and YFSETQ. In DNA form, the CDR3 reads TGCGCCAGCAGCTCCGCGGGGGGAGTATCGAACACCGGGGAGCTGTTTTTT. Translation gives CASSSAGGVSNTGELFF. Full variable domain (rest looked up from reference TRBV5-1 and TRBJ2-2): KAGVTQTPRYLIKTRGQQVTLSCSPISGHRSVSWYQQTPGQGLQFLFEYFSETQRNKGNFPGRFSGRQFSNSRSEMNVSTLELGDSALYLCASSSAGGVSNTGELFFGEGSRLTVL.

This clonotype was observed a few times. This chain connects TRBV27 to TRBJ2-2; 10 nucleotides line up with TRBD1. Germline V gene lookup returns CDR1 MNHEY and CDR2 SMNVEV (reference sequence). The J segment lost 4 bases and the V segment lost 3 bases, leaving 17 bases of the junction unmatched. This CDR3 contains 20 residues. In nucleotides, the CDR3 is TGTGCCAGCAGTTTTGTTAGTCCCGGGACAGGGGCCGGACGCACCGGGGAGCTGTTTTTT. Amino acids: CASSFVSPGTGAGRTGELFF.

A note on this clonotype: Relative to the germline gene, one junction end is altered; a read error may explain this. The chain employs TRBV6-4 and TRBJ1-1, with 9 bases fitting TRBD1. Per germline, CDR1 MRHNA and CDR2 SNTAGT. This CDR3 spans 18 amino acids. The CDR3 loop reads CASSYSSRTGARSTEAFF. CDR3 coding DNA: TGTGCCAGCAGTTACTCGAGCCGGACAGGGGCAAGGAGTACTGAAGCTTTCTTT.

This chain connects TRBV7-9 to TRBJ1-1; no reliable D call. With 1 base removed from V and 5 bases from J, the gap between germline ends came to 14 bases. There are 15 residues in the CDR3. Germline CDR1 SEHNR, CDR2 FQNEAQ (reference sequence). CDR3: CASSLGGGPETEAFF. The CDR3 DNA follows: TGTGCCAGCAGCTTAGGTGGAGGGCCAGAAACTGAAGCTTTCTTT.

This clonotype was observed once. The chain employs TRBV19 and TRBJ2-7; 7 bases are shared with TRBD2. CDR1 and CDR2 from the germline V gene are LNHDA and SQIVND (reference sequence). The CDR3 covers 14 residues. V dropped 3 bases and J dropped 4; count of bases not matched to a gene: 6. CDR3 nucleotides: TGTGCCAGTAGTATGGGAGGGGACCAATACGAGCAGTACTTC. Translating it yields CASSMGGDQYEQYF.

V and J are TRBV29-1 and TRBJ2-6; D is perhaps TRBD2 (5 bases). V was cut by 6 bases and J by 1 base, with 10 bases left in between. Germline-derived CDR1 and CDR2 are SQVTM and ANQGSEA. The CDR3 has 14 amino acids. The CDR3 DNA is TGCAGCGTGGACGAGGGATCTGGGGCCAACGTCCTGACTTTC. Its translation: CSVDEGSGANVLTF.

This clonotype was seen just once. One end of the junction varies from germline; a read error may be responsible. This chain connects TRBV11-1 to TRBJ2-7; possible D gene TRBD2, 5 bases. Germline V gene lookup returns CDR1 SGHAT and CDR2 FQDESV (reference sequence). This CDR3 is built from 14 residues. The CDR3 protein is CASSPAGGSYEQCF. The CDR3 DNA reads TGTGCCAGCAGCCCGGCAGGCGGGTCCTACGAGCAGTGCTTC. Using reference TRBV11-1 and TRBJ2-7 for the parts outside the CDR3, the full variable domain is EAEVAQSPRYKITEKSQAVAFWCDPISGHATLYWYRQILGQGPELLVQFQDESVVDDSQLPKDRFSAERLKGVDSTLKIQPAELGDSAMYLCASSPAGGSYEQCFGPGTRLTVT.

This clonotype showed up just a few times. V is TRBV20-1 and J is TRBJ2-5, with TRBD2 matching over 10 bases. With 5 bases clipped from V and 4 bases from J, the junction kept 10 bases outside the gene matches. Germline V gene lookup returns CDR1 DFQATT and CDR2 SNEGSKA (reference sequence). The CDR3 runs 15 residues. The CDR3, as DNA: TGCAGTGCTGGGAGGGCTAGCGGGAGTGGAGAGACCCAGTACTTC. The encoded protein is CSAGRASGSGETQYF.

This rearrangement joins TRBV9 to TRBJ2-7; 8 bases line up with TRBD1. Trimming at V came to 0 bases and at J to 6 bases, leaving 5 bases not matched to a gene. Germline V gives CDR1 SGDLS, CDR2 YYNGEE. The CDR3 consists of 14 residues. The CDR3 is CASSVASDRGEQYF. The CDR3 coding sequence is TGTGCCAGCAGCGTAGCCTCCGACAGGGGCGAGCAGTACTTC.

The rearrangement links TRBV29-1 to TRBJ1-4; D possibly corresponds to TRBD1 (6 bases). CDR1 is SQVTM, CDR2 ANQGSEA, per germline. The CDR3 length is 14 residues. V was shortened by 4 bases and J by 8 bases, with 17 bases between the two germline ends. The CDR3 is CSVGEGHAREKLFF. The DNA for the CDR3 is TGCAGCGTTGGGGAGGGACACGCGCGGGAAAAACTGTTTTTT.

This clonotype has ten or more counts. The rearrangement joins TRBV28 to TRBJ1-6, with a weak D call TRBD1 (5 bases). There are 14 residues in the CDR3. The V end was cut by 5 bases, the J end by 6 bases, with 11 bases between. Germline-derived CDR1 and CDR2 are MDHEN and SYDVKM. The CDR3 loop reads CASSRRGPNSPLHF. CDR3 coding DNA: TGTGCCAGCAGTCGACGGGGCCCTAATTCACCCCTCCACTTT.

This clonotype came up a few times. The rearrangement uses TRBV6-2 or TRBV6-3 and TRBJ1-3; 7 positions agree with TRBD1. This CDR3 has 14 amino acids. Per the germline V gene, CDR1 is MNHEY and CDR2 is SVGEGT. J lost 0 bases, V lost 4 bases, and 0 bases had no gene match. CDR3: CASSWDSSGNTIYF. CDR3 DNA: TGTGCCAGCAGTTGGGACAGCTCTGGAAACACCATATATTTT.

Concerning this clonotype: A single base separates this from a much larger clone, so it may be a read error. The V call is TRBV6-1, the J call TRBJ2-5, with TRBD2 matching 7 bases. This CDR3 spans 14 amino acids. Germline V CDR1 and CDR2: MNHNS, SASEGT. In DNA form, the CDR3 reads TGTGCCAGCAGAGAAGGCGGGAGTTTGGAGACCCAGCACTTC. It specifies CASREGGSLETQHF.

This clonotype was picked up many times. The chain combines TRBV28 with TRBJ2-5, with TRBD2 identical over 9 bases. The trim removed 3 bases at V and 5 bases at J, leaving 7 bases unmatched. This CDR3 has 15 residues. Germline V gene lookup returns CDR1 MDHEN and CDR2 SYDVKM. In DNA, the CDR3 is TGTGCCAGCAGTTTTAGCGGGAGATTTAGGGAGACCCAGTACTTC. It yields the protein CASSFSGRFRETQYF.

In its sample, this clonotype was seen a few times. This chain uses TRBV29-1 with TRBJ2-7; 9 bases map to TRBD1. The CDR3 runs 11 residues. Per the germline V gene, CDR1 is SQVTM and CDR2 is ANQGSEA. Unmatched junction bases numbered 1, after V lost 3 bases and J lost 7 bases. CDR3 coding DNA: TGCAGCGTTGACGGGACAGGGGAGCAGTACTTC. As protein: CSVDGTGEQYF.

This clonotype was counted ten times or more. CDR3 region: CASSPRSLAGAQETQYF. The CDR3 bases are TGTGCCAGCTCACCAAGGTCGCTAGCGGGAGCACAAGAGACCCAGTACTTC. The chain couples TRBV18 to TRBJ2-5, with TRBD2 identical over 10 bases. Trimming at V came to 2 bases and at J to 2 bases, leaving 8 bases not matched to a gene. The CDR3 length is 17 residues. Germline lookup yields CDR1 KGHSH and CDR2 LQKENI.

The sample holds many counts of this clonotype. V and J are TRBV7-2 and TRBJ1-4; D is undetermined. This CDR3 has 14 residues. Between the trimmed V and J ends, which lost 3 bases and 7 bases, there was a span of 12 bases. CDR1 is SGHTA and CDR2 is FQGNSA in the germline V gene. CDR3 nucleotide sequence: TGTGCCAGCAGCTTCGCCGGGTTAAGTGAAAAACTGTTTTTT. Its translation is CASSFAGLSEKLFF.

This clonotype was counted a few times. The genes are TRBV4-1 and TRBJ2-7; 7 bases align to TRBD1. The CDR3 covers 15 residues. Germline assignment: CDR1 MGHRA and CDR2 YSYEKL. V was pared by 1 base and J by 0 bases, with 3 bases of the junction left unmatched. The CDR3 is CASSQGRDSSYEQYF. The CDR3 bases are TGCGCCAGCAGCCAAGGACGGGACAGCTCCTACGAGCAGTACTTC.

The sample holds many counts of this clonotype. The chain couples TRBV5-1 to TRBJ1-4, with 9 bases lining up with TRBD1. This CDR3 comprises 16 residues. With V trimmed by 3 bases and J by 5 bases, 8 bases remained unmatched. Germline assignment: CDR1 SGHRS and CDR2 YFSETQ. CDR3 nucleotides: TGCGCCAGCAGCTGGTCCCCCGGGACAGGGAATGAAAAACTGTTTTTT. It specifies CASSWSPGTGNEKLFF.

The chain joins TRBV10-3 to TRBJ1-2, with D maybe TRBD1 (5 bases). Germline V CDR1 and CDR2: ENHRY, SYGVKD. Trimming cost V 0 bases and J 3 bases, with 11 bases left between them. The CDR3 has 15 amino acids. CDR3: CAISESRDADYGYTF. In nucleotides, the CDR3 is TGTGCCATCAGTGAGTCTCGGGACGCCGACTATGGCTACACCTTC.

In this sample, this clonotype turned up many times. The V call is TRBV28, the J call TRBJ2-7; the D call may be TRBD1 or TRBD2 (6 bases each). The CDR3 has 13 residues. V lost 8 bases and J lost 3, with 14 bases in between. From germline, CDR1 is MDHEN and CDR2 SYDVKM. CDR3 loop: CASGGRGGYEQYF. CDR3 nucleotide sequence: TGTGCCAGCGGAGGGAGAGGGGGCTACGAGCAGTACTTC.

This clonotype was detected only a few times. The CDR3 DNA reads TGTGCCAGCAGAAGTAGGGGCAGCCCCTACGAGCAGTACTTC. Its translation is CASRSRGSPYEQYF. This chain joins TRBV6-1 and TRBJ2-7; D is perhaps TRBD1 (5 bases). Germline values: CDR1 MNHNS, CDR2 SASEGT. This CDR3 is built from 14 residues. V lost 6 bases to trimming and J lost 2 bases, with 14 bases between them.

This chain links TRBV5-6 with TRBJ2-3, with a possible D match to TRBD1 (6 bases). Trimming removed 0 bases at V and 3 bases at J, with 8 bases between. CDR1 is SGHDT and CDR2 is YYEEEE in the germline V gene. The CDR3 totals 14 residues. Here the CDR3 reads CASSLGTDTDTQYF. The CDR3 region has the DNA TGTGCCAGCAGCTTGGGGACAGATACAGATACGCAGTATTTT.